These 22 T cell receptor beta chains were all obtained from the same sample, sequenced in a study of cytomegalovirus exposure and HLA in healthy donors listed by TCRdb under 2017. To prepare the library, the immunoSEQ multiplex PCR assay was applied. For the multiplex PCR, a mixture combining 60 forward primers for TCR Vbeta segments and 13 reverse primers for TCR Jbeta segments was used. TCRdb carries this immuneACCESS record with in-frame sequences only. Its versions omit some clonotypes, under half of them owing to an unresolved V gene in the studies checked, with the rest unexplained. For this sample there are about 140,000 clones; approximately 84% appear just once. Together, the top ten hold 1.9% of the sample. The sequenced sample was PBMCs. The receptor source for this set is a woman aged 40 to 49 in good health and CMV-seronegative.

The chain is built from TRBV13 and TRBJ2-3, with D possibly being TRBD2 (6 bases). The germline V gene encodes CDR1 PRHDT and CDR2 FYEKMQ (reference sequence). The CDR3 extends over 18 amino acids. Trimming removed 5 bases from V and 2 bases from J, with 23 bases in between. The chain's CDR3 is CASSLSGLLIQITDTQYF. The CDR3, as DNA: TGTGCCAGCAGCCTATCCGGACTACTGATACAGATCACAGATACGCAGTATTTT.

The CDR3: CASSQVSVVQGYEQYF. For the CDR3, the DNA is TGCGCCAGCAGCCAAGTAAGTGTGGTACAGGGGTACGAGCAGTACTTC. The chain combines TRBV4-1 with TRBJ2-7; TRBD1 matches at 7 bases. This CDR3 spans 16 amino acids. Germline V gene data show CDR1 as MGHRA and CDR2 as YSYEKL. J was trimmed by 4 bases and V by 1 base; bases with no gene match: 10.

The chain joins TRBV7-2 to TRBJ1-3; tentative D call: TRBD1 (6 bases). The germline V and J ends were trimmed by 2 bases and 2 bases, with 10 bases remaining between them. Germline lookup yields CDR1 SGHTA and CDR2 FQGNSA. The CDR3 contains 15 residues. Here the CDR3 reads CASSLYGGTGNTIYF. Here the CDR3 DNA reads TGTGCCAGCAGCTTATATGGGGGCACTGGAAACACCATATATTTT.

Only one count was recorded for this clone. J is TRBJ2-3 and V is TRBV30, with D possibly matching TRBD2 (6 bases). Looked up from germline, CDR1 is GTSNPN and CDR2 is SVGIG (reference sequence). Deletions cut 7 bases from V and 3 bases from J, with 23 bases between. The CDR3 covers 16 residues. CDR3: CASRPQLAAGTDTQYF. CDR3 sequence (DNA): TGTGCCTCGAGACCCCAATTAGCGGCCGGAACAGATACGCAGTATTTT.

There are a few counts of this clone. The V and J genes are TRBV5-1 and TRBJ2-3, with D perhaps matching TRBD2 (6 bases). CDR1 and CDR2 (germline): SGHRS, YFSETQ. This CDR3 is built from 13 residues. Deletions cut 7 bases from V and 0 bases from J, with 9 bases between. CDR3 sequence (DNA): TGCGCCAGCGGTGGAGGGAGCACAGATACGCAGTATTTT. Translated, it gives CASGGGSTDTQYF.

The CDR3 DNA follows: TGCAGTGCTAGAGGAGACGAGCAGTACTTC. It translates to CSARGDEQYF. The chain combines TRBV20-1 with TRBJ2-7; no definite D call. Germline V gene lookup returns CDR1 DFQATT and CDR2 SNEGSKA (reference sequence). V lost 1 base, J lost 5 bases, and 3 bases lay in between. The CDR3 runs to 10 residues.

V gene TRBV7-9 combines with J gene TRBJ2-7; the match to TRBD1 covers 10 bases. Trimming removed 4 bases from V and 5 bases from J; junction bases left unmatched: 11. Germline CDR1 is SEHNR and CDR2 is FQNEAQ (reference sequence). The CDR3 contains 16 residues. CDR3 in amino acids: CASSSLTGTGEDEQYF. The CDR3 DNA reads TGTGCCAGCAGCTCGCTCACCGGGACAGGGGAAGACGAGCAGTACTTC.

V gene TRBV11-1 combines with J gene TRBJ2-1, with 10 nucleotides matching TRBD1. The ends lost 5 bases at V and 8 bases at J; junction bases unmatched: 18. The CDR3 has 18 residues. Germline V gene sequence: CDR1 SGHAT, CDR2 FQDESV (reference sequence). The CDR3 DNA reads TGTGCCAGCAGCCGCCCGGGGATAGCCGGACAGGGGGGCTATGAGCAGTTCTTC. It specifies CASSRPGIAGQGGYEQFF.

The V call is TRBV6-6, the J call TRBJ2-7, with D hard to call. There are 12 residues in the CDR3. Trimming cost V 6 bases and J 2 bases, with 8 bases left between them. CDR1 and CDR2 (germline): MNHNY, SVGAGI (reference sequence). The CDR3 is CASSPQTYEQYF. The CDR3 DNA follows: TGTGCCAGCAGCCCACAGACCTACGAGCAGTACTTC.

The chain employs TRBV11-2 and TRBJ2-1, with D possibly TRBD2 on 5 matching bases. The CDR3 is made up of 15 amino acids. Trimming cost V 0 bases and J 10 bases, with 16 bases left between them. The V gene's germline CDR1 is SGHAT and CDR2 FQNNGV. The CDR3 nucleotides are TGTGCCAGCAGCTTAGATCGAGGGAAGGCTAACGAGCAGTTCTTC. Protein product: CASSLDRGKANEQFF.

The chain is built from TRBV7-2 and TRBJ2-7, with a weak D call TRBD2 (5 bases). Trimming pared 1 base from V and 9 bases from J, leaving 16 bases between. Germline V CDR1 and CDR2: SGHTA, FQGNSA. CDR3 size: 14 residues. The CDR3 reads CASSLDREGSVQYF. The CDR3 DNA sequence: TGTGCCAGCAGCTTAGACCGAGAGGGATCGGTGCAGTACTTC.

This chain uses TRBV9 with TRBJ2-1, with D perhaps matching TRBD2 (6 bases). The V and J ends lost 0 bases and 7 bases respectively, with 17 bases between them. The CDR3 has 16 residues. Germline lookup yields CDR1 SGDLS and CDR2 YYNGEE. The CDR3 spells CASSVDALAKGNEQFF. Here the CDR3 DNA reads TGTGCCAGCAGCGTAGATGCACTAGCAAAAGGGAATGAGCAGTTCTTC. The complete variable domain, with remaining parts taken from reference TRBV9 and TRBJ2-1, reads DSGVTQTPKHLITATGQRVTLRCSPRSGDLSVYWYQQSLDQGLQFLIQYYNGEERAKGNILERFSAQQFPDLHSELNLSSLELGDSALYFCASSVDALAKGNEQFFGPGTRLTVL.

About this clone itself: Germline is not matched at one junction end, which may reflect a read error. The rearrangement uses TRBV7-9 and TRBJ2-3; 14 nucleotides agree with TRBD2. In germline, CDR1 is SEHNR, CDR2 FQNEAQ (reference sequence). This CDR3 comprises 16 residues. The CDR3 DNA sequence: TGTTCCAGCAGCTCGGGACTAGCGGGAGTTATAGATACGCAGTATTTT. It yields the protein CSSSSGLAGVIDTQYF.

The chain uses TRBV15 and TRBJ2-2, with TRBD1 matching over 11 bases. The CDR3 covers 16 residues. With V trimmed by 5 bases and J by 6 bases, 8 bases remained unmatched. Looked up from germline, CDR1 is LNHNV and CDR2 is YYDKDF (reference sequence). Here the CDR3 DNA reads TGTGCCACCAGCCCCCTCGGGACAGGGGGGCCCGGGGAGCTGTTTTTT. Translating gives CATSPLGTGGPGELFF.

V usage is TRBV13 and J usage is TRBJ2-1; TRBD2 matches at 10 bases. Losses at the gene ends were 2 bases for V and 7 bases for J; bases not matched to a gene: 11. Germline V gene sequence: CDR1 PRHDT, CDR2 FYEKMQ (reference sequence). The CDR3 has 17 residues. CDR3 region: CASSLTPWGSGGNEQFF. The CDR3 DNA is TGTGCCAGCAGCTTAACCCCCTGGGGTAGCGGGGGGAATGAGCAGTTCTTC. Using reference TRBV13 and TRBJ2-1 for the parts outside the CDR3, the full variable domain is AAGVIQSPRHLIKEKRETATLKCYPIPRHDTVYWYQQGPGQDPQFLISFYEKMQSDKGSIPDRFSAQQFSDYHSELNMSSLELGDSALYFCASSLTPWGSGGNEQFFGPGTRLTVL.

The chain links TRBV28 to TRBJ2-1; 10 nucleotides align to TRBD2. The CDR3 extends over 16 amino acids. CDR1 and CDR2 from the germline V gene are MDHEN and SYDVKM. Germline trimming cut 8 bases from V and 7 bases from J; bases unmatched to any gene: 14. The CDR3: CASHPSGRPETNEQFF. As DNA, the CDR3 is TGTGCCAGCCACCCTAGCGGGAGACCTGAGACTAATGAGCAGTTCTTC.

The V and J genes are TRBV7-9 and TRBJ2-1; 12 bases are a match to TRBD1. With V trimmed by 7 bases and J by 7 bases, 17 bases remained unmatched. Germline CDR1 is SEHNR and CDR2 is FQNEAQ (reference sequence). This CDR3 has 18 amino acids. In nucleotides, the CDR3 is TGTGCCAGCATCCAGGGGGACAGGGGGCATTGGGTTAGTAATGAGCAGTTCTTC. As protein: CASIQGDRGHWVSNEQFF. Together with reference TRBV7-9 and TRBJ2-1, the CDR3 gives the full variable domain: DTGVSQNPRHKITKRGQNVTFRCDPISEHNRLYWYRQTLGQGPEFLTYFQNEAQLEKSRLLSDRFSAERPKGSFSTLEIQRTEQGDSAMYLCASIQGDRGHWVSNEQFFGPGTRLTVL.

V is TRBV7-2 and J is TRBJ1-2; 7 bases fit TRBD1. The junction had 8 bases not matched to a gene; V was cut back by 3 bases and J by 10 bases. There are 13 residues in the CDR3. Germline assignment: CDR1 SGHTA and CDR2 FQGNSA. The CDR3 sequence is CASSLGTGTDYTF. CDR3 in DNA: TGTGCCAGCAGCTTGGGCACCGGGACAGACTACACCTTC. The whole variable domain, filled in from reference TRBV7-2 and TRBJ1-2, reads GAGVSQSPSNKVTEKGKDVELRCDPISGHTALYWYRQSLGQGLEFLIYFQGNSAPDKSGLPSDRFSAERTGGSVSTLTIQRTQQEDSAVYLCASSLGTGTDYTFGSGTRLTVV.

Here the CDR3 DNA reads TGTGCCAGCAGCTTACAGGGTATCTCGGCTGGCTACACCTTC. Protein: CASSLQGISAGYTF. The rearrangement uses TRBV7-2 and TRBJ1-2, with D perhaps TRBD1 (5 bases). This CDR3 is 14 amino acids long. V was trimmed by 2 bases and J by 7 bases, leaving 14 bases between them. CDR1 and CDR2 (germline): SGHTA, FQGNSA. Looking up the rest from reference TRBV7-2 and TRBJ1-2 gives the full variable domain: GAGVSQSPSNKVTEKGKDVELRCDPISGHTALYWYRQSLGQGLEFLIYFQGNSAPDKSGLPSDRFSAERTGGSVSTLTIQRTQQEDSAVYLCASSLQGISAGYTFGSGTRLTVV.

The chain couples TRBV28 to TRBJ2-7; 8 bases fit TRBD1. Trimming cost V 5 bases and J 3 bases; bases outside gene matches: 9. The CDR3 length is 15 residues. CDR1 MDHEN and CDR2 SYDVKM come from the germline V gene. CDR3 in DNA: TGTGCCAGCAGTGGCAGGGGGCCGAAGTTCTACGAGCAGTACTTC. It translates to CASSGRGPKFYEQYF.

Written as DNA, the CDR3 is TGCGCCAGCAGCCAACGACAGGGGGTCGGCACAGATACGCAGTATTTT. Its translation: CASSQRQGVGTDTQYF. The chain joins TRBV4-1 to TRBJ2-3; 9 bases align to TRBD1. The junction had 4 bases not matched to a gene; V was cut back by 2 bases and J by 1 base. The CDR3 is made up of 16 amino acids. Looked up from germline, CDR1 is MGHRA and CDR2 is YSYEKL.

The V call is TRBV9, the J call TRBJ2-2; D gene uncertain. Germline-derived CDR1 and CDR2 are SGDLS and YYNGEE. V was shortened by 7 bases and J by 6 bases, with 7 bases between the two germline ends. The CDR3 is 11 residues long. The CDR3 sequence: CASGQSGELFF. The CDR3 nucleotides read TGTGCCAGCGGCCAATCCGGGGAGCTGTTTTTT.